A single sample is the source of the 11 T cell receptor beta chains below, sequenced in a study of Ad26.COV2.S vaccination and SARS-CoV-2 variants listed by TCRdb under 2021. Library prep was done by the immunoSEQ multiplex PCR assay. TCRdb mirrors the immuneACCESS table, restricted to in-frame sequences. Some clones are absent from its copies; in checked studies, under half trace to an unresolved V gene, and the reason for the others is unknown. The table for this sample lists 300,000 to 450,000 clones; around 83% of them were counted only once. The leading ten clones occupy 3% to 4% of the sample. What this sample's treatment or condition label stands for: some 20 received Ad26.COV2.S at low or high dose, single or two shots; roughly 5 received placebo; per-sample allocation not given. For vaccine and placebo recipients, the sequenced repertoires came from samples collected on day 63 after the first injection.

The sample was peripheral blood, taken in a trial of Ad26.COV2.S vaccine versus placebo. The source is a person aged 18-60 years who received the Ad26.COV2.S COVID-19 vaccine or a placebo.

The chain recombines TRBV4-1 with TRBJ1-1; a weak D match, TRBD1 (5 bases). Trimming removed 0 bases at V and 0 bases at J, with 14 bases between. Germline assignment: CDR1 MGHRA and CDR2 YSYEKL. The CDR3 runs to 17 residues. CDR3 in amino acids: CASSQENRGSVNTEAFF. In DNA, the CDR3 is TGCGCCAGCAGCCAAGAAAATCGGGGCAGCGTGAACACTGAAGCTTTCTTT.

This sequence joins TRBV7-9 and TRBJ2-3; 7 nucleotides line up with TRBD2. V lost 4 bases and J lost 4; bases outside the gene matches: 17. Per the germline V gene, CDR1 is SEHNR and CDR2 is FQNEAQ (reference sequence). This CDR3 comprises 18 residues. In nucleotides, the CDR3 is TGTGCCAGCAGCTCATCCCTTCGAGCGGGAATCGGGTCAGATACGCAGTATTTT. It encodes CASSSSLRAGIGSDTQYF.

This chain uses TRBV12-5 with TRBJ1-5; TRBD1 aligns across 7 bases. The CDR3 contains 17 residues. Unmatched junction bases numbered 8, after V lost 0 bases and J lost 3 bases. Per germline, CDR1 LGHNT and CDR2 FRNRAP. CDR3 in amino acids: CASGLVFLDRVNQPQHF. The CDR3 DNA reads as TGTGCTAGTGGTTTGGTATTTTTAGACAGGGTCAATCAGCCCCAGCATTTT. Full variable domain (missing parts from reference TRBV12-5 and TRBJ1-5): DARVTQTPRHKVTEMGQEVTMRCQPILGHNTVFWYRQTMMQGLELLAYFRNRAPLDDSGMPKDRFSAEMPDATLATLKIQPSEPRDSAVYFCASGLVFLDRVNQPQHFGDGTRLSIL.

This rearrangement joins TRBV7-2 to TRBJ1-4; a possible D gene is TRBD1 (5 bases). This CDR3 has 14 amino acids. Germline CDR1 SGHTA, CDR2 FQGNSA. The V end was cut by 3 bases, the J end by 6 bases, with 11 bases between. The CDR3 here is CASSFSGGDEKLFF. DNA of the CDR3: TGTGCCAGCAGCTTTTCGGGGGGTGATGAAAAACTGTTTTTT.

The chain uses TRBV19 and TRBJ2-4; D possibly matches TRBD1 or TRBD2 (7 bases each). This CDR3 spans 16 amino acids. The germline V and J ends were trimmed by 4 bases and 0 bases, with 13 bases remaining between them. CDR1 and CDR2 (germline): LNHDA, SQIVND (reference sequence). The CDR3 region has the DNA TGTGCCAGTAGTAGGGGGGGACAGCTAGCCAAAAACATTCAGTACTTC. This gives the protein CASSRGGQLAKNIQYF.

This chain links TRBV27 with TRBJ1-6, with 7 nucleotides matching TRBD1. Looked up from germline, CDR1 is MNHEY and CDR2 is SMNVEV (reference sequence). J lost 7 bases, V lost 5 bases, and 5 bases had no gene match. The CDR3 is 14 residues long. The CDR3 nucleotides read TGTGCCAGCAGTGAACGACAGGGAAATTCACCCCTCCACTTT. Protein: CASSERQGNSPLHF.

The chain couples TRBV19 to TRBJ1-1; D possibly corresponds to TRBD1 (5 bases). CDR1 and CDR2 (germline): LNHDA, SQIVND (reference sequence). The CDR3 loop spans 15 amino acids. V lost 2 bases and J lost 5, with 15 bases in between. Here the CDR3 DNA reads TGTGCCAGTAGTATAAAGAGCGACAGTCGAACTGAAGCTTTCTTT. Translated: CASSIKSDSRTEAFF. The complete variable domain, with remaining parts taken from reference TRBV19 and TRBJ1-1, reads DGGITQSPKYLFRKEGQNVTLSCEQNLNHDAMYWYRQDPGQGLRLIYYSQIVNDFQKGDIAEGYSVSREKKESFPLTVTSAQKNPTAFYLCASSIKSDSRTEAFFGQGTRLTVV.

The V and J genes are TRBV4-1 and TRBJ1-4, with 8 bases that match TRBD1. Trimming removed 4 bases from V and 7 bases from J; junction bases left unmatched: 5. Looked up from germline, CDR1 is MGHRA and CDR2 is YSYEKL. The CDR3 runs 14 residues. CDR3 nucleotide sequence: TGCGCCAGCAGCCGAACGGACAGGGTTGAAAAACTGTTTTTT. Its translation is CASSRTDRVEKLFF.

The gene calls are TRBV11-2 and TRBJ2-5; either TRBD1 or TRBD2 may supply D (5 bases each). Trimming shortened V by 5 bases and J by 4 bases, and 20 bases separated the two germline ends. The germline CDR1 and CDR2 sequences are SGHAT and FQNNGV. The CDR3 totals 16 residues. The CDR3 protein is CASSPVRDGQGETQYF. In DNA, the CDR3 is TGTGCCAGCAGCCCCGTCCGGGACGGACAAGGAGAGACCCAGTACTTC.

This clone was recorded once. The chain uses TRBV7-6 and TRBJ2-3; a possible D gene is TRBD2 (6 bases). Germline CDR1 and CDR2: SGHVS and FNYEAQ. The V gene lost 5 bases and the J gene lost 0 bases, with 12 bases spanning the gap. There are 15 residues in the CDR3. This CDR3 is CASSPGGGSTDTQYF. The DNA for the CDR3 is TGTGCCAGCAGCCCAGGTGGGGGGAGCACAGATACGCAGTATTTT.

The chain has TRBV15 and TRBJ2-5; D gene uncertain. CDR3 length: 15 residues. The germline V and J ends were trimmed by 1 base and 1 base, with 10 bases remaining between them. CDR1 LNHNV and CDR2 YYDKDF come from the germline V gene (reference sequence). CDR3 residues: CATSRAKVPQETQYF. DNA of the CDR3: TGTGCCACCAGCAGAGCGAAGGTCCCCCAAGAGACCCAGTACTTC.